This entry is about one T cell receptor beta chain. Its specificity is not known. The data originate from a study of T cells in Graves' hyperthyroidism and ophthalmopathy. Study-wide results and caveats: In simple terms, a model built on 13 V-J features told ophthalmopathy apart from stable hyperthyroidism. For ophthalmopathy, model prediction preceded onset by a median roughly 6.3 months.

RNA transcripts served as the template for amplifying TCR beta CDR3 regions. The HTBI set primed first-round TCR CDR3 RT-PCR. In TCRdb, the multiplex PCR reads were re-called with MiXCR into one record per CDR3 protein. This sample has fewer than 550,000 distinct CDR3 sequences, with approximately 25% found just once. This TCR was sampled from a woman under 40 with Graves' ophthalmopathy. The sample consisted of blood.

The CDR3, as DNA: TGTGCCACCGCCCGGCGGGAGTTCTGGGACGAGCAGTACTTC. Protein: CATARREFWDEQYF. V and J are TRBV15 and TRBJ2-7; 7 bases agree with TRBD2. Germline loops: CDR1 LNHNV, CDR2 YYDKDF (reference sequence). The ends lost 8 bases at V and 5 bases at J; junction bases unmatched: 12. The length of the CDR3 is 14 residues. The complete variable domain, with remaining parts taken from reference TRBV15 and TRBJ2-7, reads DAMVIQNPRYQVTQFGKPVTLSCSQTLNHNVMYWYQQKSSQAPKLLFHYYDKDFNNEADTPDNFQSRRPNTSFCFLDIRSPGLGDTAMYLCATARREFWDEQYFGPGTRLTVT.